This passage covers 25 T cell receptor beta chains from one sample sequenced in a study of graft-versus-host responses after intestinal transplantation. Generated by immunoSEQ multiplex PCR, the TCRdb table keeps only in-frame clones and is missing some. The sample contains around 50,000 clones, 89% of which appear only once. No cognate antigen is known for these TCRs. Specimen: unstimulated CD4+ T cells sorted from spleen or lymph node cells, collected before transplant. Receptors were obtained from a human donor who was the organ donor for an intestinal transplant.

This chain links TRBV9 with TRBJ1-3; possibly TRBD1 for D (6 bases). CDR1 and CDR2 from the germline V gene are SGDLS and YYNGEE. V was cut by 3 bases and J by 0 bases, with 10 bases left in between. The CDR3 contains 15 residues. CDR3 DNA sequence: TGTGCCAGCAGCGGGGACACCAGCTCTGGAAACACCATATATTTT. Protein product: CASSGDTSSGNTIYF. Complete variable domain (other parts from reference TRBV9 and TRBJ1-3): DSGVTQTPKHLITATGQRVTLRCSPRSGDLSVYWYQQSLDQGLQFLIQYYNGEERAKGNILERFSAQQFPDLHSELNLSSLELGDSALYFCASSGDTSSGNTIYFGEGSWLTVV.

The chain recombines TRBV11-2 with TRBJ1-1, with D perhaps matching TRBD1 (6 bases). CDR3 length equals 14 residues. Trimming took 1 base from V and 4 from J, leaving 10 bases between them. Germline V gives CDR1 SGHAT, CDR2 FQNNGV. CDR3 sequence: CASSLVQGITEAFF. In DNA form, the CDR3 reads TGTGCCAGCAGCTTAGTACAGGGAATCACTGAAGCTTTCTTT. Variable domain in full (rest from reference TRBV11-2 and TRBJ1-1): EAGVAQSPRYKIIEKRQSVAFWCNPISGHATLYWYQQILGQGPKLLIQFQNNGVVDDSQLPKDRFSAERLKGVDSTLKIQPAKLEDSAVYLCASSLVQGITEAFFGQGTRLTVV.

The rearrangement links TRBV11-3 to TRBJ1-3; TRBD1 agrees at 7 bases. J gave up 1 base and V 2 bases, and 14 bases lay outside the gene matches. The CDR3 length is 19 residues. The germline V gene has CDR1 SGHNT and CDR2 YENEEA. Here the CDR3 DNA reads TGTGCCAGCAGCTTAAACTGGGACAGCGGAGATCCTTCTGGAAACACCATATATTTT. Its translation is CASSLNWDSGDPSGNTIYF. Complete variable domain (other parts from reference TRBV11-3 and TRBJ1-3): EAGVVQSPRYKIIEKKQPVAFWCNPISGHNTLYWYLQNLGQGPELLIRYENEEAVDDSQLPKDRFSAERLKGVDSTLKIQPAELGDSAVYLCASSLNWDSGDPSGNTIYFGEGSWLTVV.

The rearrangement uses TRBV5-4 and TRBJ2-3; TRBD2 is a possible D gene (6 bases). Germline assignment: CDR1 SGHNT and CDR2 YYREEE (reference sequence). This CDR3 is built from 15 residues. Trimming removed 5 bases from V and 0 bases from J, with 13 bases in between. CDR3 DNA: TGTGCCAGCAGGCCGGGACTCCTTAGCACAGATACGCAGTATTTT. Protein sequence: CASRPGLLSTDTQYF.

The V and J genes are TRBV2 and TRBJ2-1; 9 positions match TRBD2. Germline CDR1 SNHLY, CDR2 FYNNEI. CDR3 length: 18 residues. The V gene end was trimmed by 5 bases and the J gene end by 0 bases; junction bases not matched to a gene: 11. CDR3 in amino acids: CASSFYSGSFDSYNEQFF. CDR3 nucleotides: TGTGCCAGCAGTTTTTATAGCGGGAGCTTCGACTCCTACAATGAGCAGTTCTTC.

The CDR3 loop reads CSVEKGGKGEQFF. The CDR3 DNA reads as TGCAGCGTTGAAAAGGGAGGGAAAGGTGAGCAGTTCTTC. V is TRBV29-1 and J is TRBJ2-1; 7 positions agree with TRBD2. V was clipped by 2 bases and J by 9 bases; unmatched bases: 7. CDR3 length: 13 amino acids. Looked up from germline, CDR1 is SQVTM and CDR2 is ANQGSEA.

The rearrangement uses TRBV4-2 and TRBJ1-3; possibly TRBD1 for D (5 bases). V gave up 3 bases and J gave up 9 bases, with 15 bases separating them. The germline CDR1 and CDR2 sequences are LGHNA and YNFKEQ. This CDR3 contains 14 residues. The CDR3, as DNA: TGTGCCAGCAGCCAGGGGCAGAGTATCGTCACCATATATTTT. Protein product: CASSQGQSIVTIYF.

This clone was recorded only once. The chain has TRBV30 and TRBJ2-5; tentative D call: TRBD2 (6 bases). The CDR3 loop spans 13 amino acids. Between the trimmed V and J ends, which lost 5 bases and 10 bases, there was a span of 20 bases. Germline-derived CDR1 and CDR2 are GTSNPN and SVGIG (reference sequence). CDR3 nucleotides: TGTGCCTGGGTCCGGGACTCCTCAATGGGCCAGTACTTC. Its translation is CAWVRDSSMGQYF.

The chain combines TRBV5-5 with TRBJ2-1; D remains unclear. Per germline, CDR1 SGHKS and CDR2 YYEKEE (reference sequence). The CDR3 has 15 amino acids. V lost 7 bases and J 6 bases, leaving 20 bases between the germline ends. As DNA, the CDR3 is TGTGCCAGCCCGCCTGTGGCGGCCCGCCCCAATGAGCAGTTCTTC. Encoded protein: CASPPVAARPNEQFF.

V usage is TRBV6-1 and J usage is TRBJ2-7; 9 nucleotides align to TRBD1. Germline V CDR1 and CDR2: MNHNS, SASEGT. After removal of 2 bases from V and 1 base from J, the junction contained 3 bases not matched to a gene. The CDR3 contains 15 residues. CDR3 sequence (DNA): TGTGCCAGCAGTGAAAGGGACAGGGCGTCCTACGAGCAGTACTTC. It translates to CASSERDRASYEQYF.

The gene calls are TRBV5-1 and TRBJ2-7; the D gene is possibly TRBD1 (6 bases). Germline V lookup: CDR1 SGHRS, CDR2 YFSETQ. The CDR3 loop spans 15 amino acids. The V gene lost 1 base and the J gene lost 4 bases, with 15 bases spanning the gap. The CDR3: CASSLFTGLGYEQYF. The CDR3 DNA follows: TGCGCCAGCAGCTTGTTTACAGGGCTAGGGTACGAGCAGTACTTC.

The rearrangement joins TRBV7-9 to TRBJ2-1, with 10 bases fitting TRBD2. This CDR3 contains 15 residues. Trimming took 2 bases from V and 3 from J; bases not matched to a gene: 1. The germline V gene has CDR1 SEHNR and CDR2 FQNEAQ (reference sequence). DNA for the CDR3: TGTGCCAGCAGCTTACTAGCGGGGGACTACAATGAGCAGTTCTTC. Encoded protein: CASSLLAGDYNEQFF.

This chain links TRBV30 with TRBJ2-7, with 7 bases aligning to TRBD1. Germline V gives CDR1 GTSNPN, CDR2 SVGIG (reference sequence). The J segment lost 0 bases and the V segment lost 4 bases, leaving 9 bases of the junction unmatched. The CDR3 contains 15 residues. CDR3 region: CAWTYGTASSYEQYF. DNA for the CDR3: TGTGCCTGGACTTACGGGACAGCGAGCTCCTACGAGCAGTACTTC. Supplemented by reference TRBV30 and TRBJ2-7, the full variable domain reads SQTIHQWPATLVQPVGSPLSLECTVEGTSNPNLYWYRQAAGRGLQLLFYSVGIGQISSEVPQNLSASRPQDRQFILSSKKLLLSDSGFYLCAWTYGTASSYEQYFGPGTRLTVT.

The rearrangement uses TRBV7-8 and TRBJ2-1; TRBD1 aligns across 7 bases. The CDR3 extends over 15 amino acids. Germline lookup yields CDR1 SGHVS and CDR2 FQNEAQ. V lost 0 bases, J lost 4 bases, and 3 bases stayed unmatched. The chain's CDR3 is CASSLARGQYNEQFF. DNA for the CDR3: TGTGCCAGCAGCTTAGCCCGGGGACAGTACAATGAGCAGTTCTTC.

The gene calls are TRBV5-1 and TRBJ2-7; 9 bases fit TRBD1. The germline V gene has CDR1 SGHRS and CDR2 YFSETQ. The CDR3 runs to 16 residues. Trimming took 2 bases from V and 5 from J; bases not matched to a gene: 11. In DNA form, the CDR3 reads TGCGCCAGCAGCTTAACAACCGGGACAGGGAACCACGAGCAGTACTTC. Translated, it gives CASSLTTGTGNHEQYF.

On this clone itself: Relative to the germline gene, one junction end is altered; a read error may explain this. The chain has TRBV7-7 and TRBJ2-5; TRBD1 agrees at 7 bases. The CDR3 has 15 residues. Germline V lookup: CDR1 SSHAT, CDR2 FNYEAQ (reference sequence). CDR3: CASSLLPDRVETQYF. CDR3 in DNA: TGTGCTAGCAGCTTATTACCTGACAGGGTAGAGACCCAGTACTTC. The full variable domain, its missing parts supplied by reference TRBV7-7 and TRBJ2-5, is GAGVSQSPRYKVTKRGQDVTLRCDPISSHATLYWYQQALGQGPEFLTYFNYEAQPDKSGLPSDRFSAERPEGSISTLTIQRTEQRDSAMYRCASSLLPDRVETQYFGPGTRLLVL.

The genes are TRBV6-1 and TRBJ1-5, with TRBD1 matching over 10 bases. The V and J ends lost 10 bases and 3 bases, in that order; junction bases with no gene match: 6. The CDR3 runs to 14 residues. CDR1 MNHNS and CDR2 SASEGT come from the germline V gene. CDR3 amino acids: CATRGTGVNQPQHF. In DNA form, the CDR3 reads TGTGCCACCAGGGGGACAGGGGTCAATCAGCCCCAGCATTTT.

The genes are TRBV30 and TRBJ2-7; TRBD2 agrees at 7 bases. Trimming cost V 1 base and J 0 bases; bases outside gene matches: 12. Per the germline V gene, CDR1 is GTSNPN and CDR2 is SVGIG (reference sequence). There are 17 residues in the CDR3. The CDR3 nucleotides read TGTGCCTGGAGTGGGGGTAAAACGACTAGCTCCTCCTACGAGCAGTACTTC. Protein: CAWSGGKTTSSSYEQYF.

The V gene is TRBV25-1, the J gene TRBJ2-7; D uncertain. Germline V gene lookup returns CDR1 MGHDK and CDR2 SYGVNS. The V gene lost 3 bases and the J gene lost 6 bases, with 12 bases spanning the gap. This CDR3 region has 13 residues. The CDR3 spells CASSDPALAEQYF. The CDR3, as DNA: TGTGCCAGCAGTGACCCCGCCTTGGCCGAGCAGTACTTC.

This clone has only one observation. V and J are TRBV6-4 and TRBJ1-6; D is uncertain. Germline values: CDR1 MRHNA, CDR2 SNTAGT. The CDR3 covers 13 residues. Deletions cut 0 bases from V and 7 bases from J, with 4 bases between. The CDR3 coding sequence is TGTGCCAGCAGTGACTCGACAAATTCACCCCTCCACTTT. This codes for CASSDSTNSPLHF.

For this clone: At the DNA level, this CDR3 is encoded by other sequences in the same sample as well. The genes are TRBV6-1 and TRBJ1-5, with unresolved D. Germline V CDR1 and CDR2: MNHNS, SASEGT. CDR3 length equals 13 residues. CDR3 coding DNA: TGTGCTACTTCCTTTAATAGCAATCAGCCCCAGCATTTT. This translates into CATSFNSNQPQHF.

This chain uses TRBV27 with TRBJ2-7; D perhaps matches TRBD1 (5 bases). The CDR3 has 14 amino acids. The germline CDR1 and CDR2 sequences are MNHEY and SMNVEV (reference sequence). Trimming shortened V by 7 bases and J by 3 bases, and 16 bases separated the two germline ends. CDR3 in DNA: TGTGCCAGCATGGGGCAGGGATTGAACTACGAGCAGTACTTC. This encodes CASMGQGLNYEQYF.

CDR3 bases: TGTGCCAGCAGTAAAGGACAGGGGGACACCGGGGAGCTGTTTTTT. It is translated as CASSKGQGDTGELFF. This chain connects TRBV2 to TRBJ2-2; 10 bases align to TRBD1. Germline values: CDR1 SNHLY, CDR2 FYNNEI. The trim removed 5 bases at V and 3 bases at J, leaving 3 bases unmatched. The length of the CDR3 is 15 residues.

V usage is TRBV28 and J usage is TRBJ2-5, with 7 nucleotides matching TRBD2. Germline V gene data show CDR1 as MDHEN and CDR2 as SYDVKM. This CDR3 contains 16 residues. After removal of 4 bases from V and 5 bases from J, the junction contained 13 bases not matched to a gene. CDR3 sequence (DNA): TGTGCCAGCAGTTCCCCAGGACCCGGGGGGAAGGAGACCCAGTACTTC. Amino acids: CASSSPGPGGKETQYF.

The CDR3 region has the DNA TGTGCCTGGAGTGTATTTGGGGACATTAGCTCTGGAAACACCATATATTTT. This sequence encodes CAWSVFGDISSGNTIYF. The genes are TRBV30 and TRBJ1-3, with D perhaps TRBD1 (6 bases). CDR1 and CDR2 (germline): GTSNPN, SVGIG (reference sequence). Deletions cut 0 bases from V and 0 bases from J, with 15 bases between. The CDR3 has 17 amino acids.